This entry describes one T cell receptor (beta chain). The target antigen is unknown. CDR1 is MGHRA, CDR2 YSYEKL, per germline. V dropped 1 base and J dropped 9; count of bases not matched to a gene: 4. The CDR3 runs 14 residues. Next came a second PCR, run for about 7 to 11 cycles, which used a sample-barcoded 5' primer along with a J-beta primer mix. TCRdb ran MiXCR on the 5' RACE reads and lists one entry per CDR3 protein. The top ten clones hold about 20% of a sample with 1 million or so distinct CDR3 sequences, under 45% of them seen once. These data are taken from a study of blood T cells in healthy people across ages. Study summary: Using template switching, researchers captured about one barcoded beta molecule for each two T cells.

Study-wide results and caveats: Both higher diversity and more naive CD4+ cells marked long-lived donors when set against aged donors.

The sample comprised blood. The clonotype was recovered from a woman in her sixties or seventies in good health. V usage is TRBV4-1 and J usage is TRBJ1-5; 9 bases align to TRBD1. CDR3 nucleotides: TGCGCCAGCAGCCAAGTGACAGGGGGGATGCCCCAGCATTTT. Protein sequence: CASSQVTGGMPQHF.